The next 23 T cell receptor beta chains were all read from a single sample in a study of CD8 T cells in Susac syndrome. The RNA, about 0.5 to 1 ug, was put through reverse transcription using random hexamers. TCRdb redid the calling of the immunoSEQ multiplex PCR reads with MiXCR, one entry per CDR3 protein. Of about 200,000 distinct CDR3 sequences in the sample, approximately 95% were seen once. The sequenced material came from CD4+ T cells from PBMCs. The receptors were gathered from a human donor with multiple sclerosis.

This chain connects TRBV29-1 to TRBJ2-1, with 7 bases identical to TRBD1. J lost 0 bases, V lost 0 bases, and 2 bases had no gene match. Looked up from germline, CDR1 is SQVTM and CDR2 is ANQGSEA. This CDR3 is 15 amino acids long. This CDR3 is CSVEDPGGSYNEQFF. In nucleotides, the CDR3 is TGCAGCGTTGAAGATCCAGGGGGCTCCTACAATGAGCAGTTCTTC.

The chain is built from TRBV4-2 and TRBJ1-2, with no clear D. V gave up 5 bases and J gave up 0 bases, with 13 bases separating them. This CDR3 contains 15 residues. Germline V gene lookup returns CDR1 LGHNA and CDR2 YNFKEQ. DNA for the CDR3: TGTGCCAGCAGCTCCCACCCCGATACTAACTATGGCTACACCTTC. Protein product: CASSSHPDTNYGYTF.

The chain has TRBV30 and TRBJ2-7, with TRBD2 matching 8 bases. Per the germline V gene, CDR1 is GTSNPN and CDR2 is SVGIG (reference sequence). With V trimmed by 2 bases and J by 4 bases, 4 bases remained unmatched. The CDR3 is 13 amino acids. The CDR3, as DNA: TGTGCCTGGAGTAAGAGCGGGGGTTACGAGCAGTACTTC. It yields the protein CAWSKSGGYEQYF.

This chain connects TRBV12-3 or TRBV12-4 to TRBJ2-5; the match to TRBD1 covers 8 bases. Trimming took 6 bases from V and 9 from J; bases not matched to a gene: 3. The CDR3 runs to 11 residues. This CDR3 is CASSQGAAQYF. CDR3 nucleotide sequence: TGTGCCAGCAGCCAGGGGGCGGCCCAGTACTTC.

V gene TRBV3-1 combines with J gene TRBJ2-2, with D uncertain. V was pared by 4 bases and J by 4 bases, with 4 bases between. Germline V gene data show CDR1 as LGHDT and CDR2 as YNNKEL (reference sequence). The CDR3 contains 12 residues. CDR3 in amino acids: CASSRFTGELFF. CDR3 bases: TGTGCCAGCAGCCGTTTCACCGGGGAGCTGTTTTTT.

The V and J genes are TRBV28 and TRBJ2-7, with 11 bases matching TRBD1. The CDR3 length is 15 residues. Germline V lookup: CDR1 MDHEN, CDR2 SYDVKM. The junction had 4 bases not matched to a gene; V was cut back by 5 bases and J by 1 base. CDR3 DNA sequence: TGTGCCAGCAGTAAAGGGACAGGGGGTTCCTACGAGCAGTACTTC. This codes for CASSKGTGGSYEQYF.

This chain links TRBV11-2 with TRBJ2-7; D is undetermined. Germline loops: CDR1 SGHAT, CDR2 FQNNGV. Trimming stripped 1 base from V and 0 bases from J, with 10 bases between. The CDR3 is made up of 15 amino acids. The CDR3 here is CASSLGLRSSYEQYF. In nucleotides, the CDR3 is TGTGCCAGCAGCTTAGGCCTTCGTAGCTCCTACGAGCAGTACTTC.

The chain uses TRBV7-9 and TRBJ2-1; 11 bases match TRBD2. The CDR3 consists of 15 residues. With 1 base clipped from V and 6 bases from J, the junction kept 2 bases outside the gene matches. Germline V gives CDR1 SEHNR, CDR2 FQNEAQ (reference sequence). CDR3 nucleotide sequence: TGTGCCAGCAGCTTAGTGCTAGCGGGGGGCAATGAGCAGTTCTTC. Translation gives CASSLVLAGGNEQFF.

The chain recombines TRBV7-3 with TRBJ2-3; possible D gene TRBD1, 5 bases. There are 15 residues in the CDR3. V lost 5 bases and J lost 1, with 13 bases in between. Germline values: CDR1 SGHTA, CDR2 FQGTGA. CDR3 sequence (DNA): TGTGCCAGCAGCCCTTGGGGCAGGGGCACAGATACGCAGTATTTT. Translation: CASSPWGRGTDTQYF.

V is TRBV4-1 and J is TRBJ2-4; D gene ambiguous. With 3 bases removed from V and 9 bases from J, the gap between germline ends came to 21 bases. Germline V gene data show CDR1 as MGHRA and CDR2 as YSYEKL. The CDR3 extends over 16 amino acids. As DNA, the CDR3 is TGCGCCAGCAGCCAGGGTGTCCGACGTGGAAACTTCATTCAGTACTTC. Translating gives CASSQGVRRGNFIQYF.

This chain connects TRBV3-1 to TRBJ1-1, with TRBD1 as a possible D gene (5 bases). This CDR3 has 13 residues. V shed 6 bases and J shed 3 bases, with 11 bases lying between them. CDR1 and CDR2 (germline): LGHDT, YNNKEL (reference sequence). The chain's CDR3 is CASSLSRDTEAFF. The CDR3 bases are TGTGCCAGCAGTCTAAGCAGGGACACTGAAGCTTTCTTT. The complete variable domain, with remaining parts taken from reference TRBV3-1 and TRBJ1-1, reads DTAVSQTPKYLVTQMGNDKSIKCEQNLGHDTMYWYKQDSKKFLKIMFSYNNKELIINETVPNRFSPKSPDKAHLNLHINSLELGDSAVYFCASSLSRDTEAFFGQGTRLTVV.

J is TRBJ2-7 and V is TRBV6-5, with a tentative D call TRBD2 (6 bases). Germline V CDR1 and CDR2: MNHEY, SVGAGI. V gave up 7 bases and J gave up 0 bases, with 16 bases separating them. CDR3 length equals 15 residues. The CDR3 region is CASTSPRGSSYEQYV. The CDR3 DNA follows: TGTGCCAGCACCTCCCCGCGGGGCAGCTCCTACGAGCAGTACGTC.

This rearrangement joins TRBV7-9 to TRBJ1-1; 7 bases line up with TRBD1. The CDR3 is 16 amino acids. CDR1 is SEHNR, CDR2 FQNEAQ, per germline (reference sequence). Trimming at V came to 2 bases and at J to 0 bases, leaving 6 bases not matched to a gene. The CDR3 loop is CASSLWGQTMNTEAFF. DNA of the CDR3: TGTGCCAGCAGCTTATGGGGACAGACAATGAACACTGAAGCTTTCTTT.

J is TRBJ2-3 and V is TRBV20-1; TRBD2 matches at 8 bases. Germline V gene lookup returns CDR1 DFQATT and CDR2 SNEGSKA (reference sequence). Trimming took 7 bases from V and 2 from J; bases not matched to a gene: 8. The CDR3 is made up of 14 amino acids. The CDR3 coding sequence is TGCAGTGGGAATATAGCGGGGCCCACAGATACGCAGTATTTT. Protein: CSGNIAGPTDTQYF.

This chain uses TRBV4-2 with TRBJ2-1, with 8 bases aligning to TRBD2. Germline values: CDR1 LGHNA, CDR2 YNFKEQ. The CDR3 has 16 amino acids. V was clipped by 1 base and J by 5 bases; unmatched bases: 7. CDR3 sequence (DNA): TGTGCCAGCAGCCAAGTTTGGGGCGGGGGGCACAATGAGCAGTTCTTC. It codes for CASSQVWGGGHNEQFF.

V and J are TRBV20-1 and TRBJ1-1; 7 bases align to TRBD1. With V trimmed by 4 bases and J by 3 bases, 2 bases remained unmatched. Germline loops: CDR1 DFQATT, CDR2 SNEGSKA (reference sequence). This CDR3 is built from 12 residues. The CDR3 region is CSATRGDTEAFF. The CDR3 nucleotides read TGCAGTGCTACCAGGGGGGACACTGAAGCTTTCTTT.

This rearrangement joins TRBV27 to TRBJ1-4; D is perhaps TRBD1 (5 bases). Germline CDR1 and CDR2: MNHEY and SMNVEV (reference sequence). Trimming took off 5 bases at V and 5 bases at J, with 12 bases between the two ends. This CDR3 spans 14 amino acids. The CDR3, as DNA: TGTGCCAGCAGTCGGGGGATTCCCAATGAAAAACTGTTTTTT. This gives the protein CASSRGIPNEKLFF.

This chain joins TRBV4-2 and TRBJ1-6, with D perhaps matching TRBD1 (5 bases). The CDR3 contains 15 residues. The V end was cut by 5 bases, the J end by 6 bases, with 14 bases between. Germline lookup yields CDR1 LGHNA and CDR2 YNFKEQ. The CDR3 reads CASSTPETANSPLHF. Here the CDR3 DNA reads TGTGCCAGCAGCACACCGGAGACAGCTAATTCACCCCTCCACTTT.

This sequence joins TRBV19 and TRBJ1-1; tentatively, D is TRBD1 (6 bases). This CDR3 spans 13 amino acids. V was cut by 5 bases and J by 11 bases, with 18 bases left in between. The germline CDR1 and CDR2 sequences are LNHDA and SQIVND (reference sequence). The CDR3 reads CASSHRVGEGAFF. The CDR3 DNA is TGTGCCAGTAGTCACAGGGTGGGCGAGGGGGCTTTCTTT.

This chain links TRBV12-3 or TRBV12-4 with TRBJ1-6, with TRBD1 matching over 7 bases. The CDR3 spans 14 residues. V shed 8 bases, J shed 12 bases, and the junction held 13 bases outside the gene matches. DNA of the CDR3: TGTGCCAGCCGAGACCGGGACAGAGCATTACCCCTCCACTTT. This codes for CASRDRDRALPLHF.

This clonotype was seen just once. The gene calls are TRBV4-2 and TRBJ1-1, with 7 nucleotides matching TRBD1. V lost 4 bases and J lost 8; bases outside the gene matches: 10. CDR1 and CDR2 (germline): LGHNA, YNFKEQ. The CDR3 runs to 14 residues. The CDR3 reads CASSPTGRSTEAFF. CDR3 nucleotides: TGTGCCAGCAGCCCGACAGGGAGGTCGACCGAAGCTTTCTTT.

The chain combines TRBV30 with TRBJ1-5, with D unclear. The CDR3 spans 15 residues. Trimming left V 0 bases short and J 3 bases short, with 12 bases between. Germline CDR1 and CDR2: GTSNPN and SVGIG (reference sequence). The CDR3 here is CAWSVQGPINQPQHF. CDR3 in DNA: TGTGCCTGGAGTGTACAAGGACCGATCAATCAGCCCCAGCATTTT.

This chain connects TRBV29-1 to TRBJ2-7, with unresolved D. The germline V gene encodes CDR1 SQVTM and CDR2 ANQGSEA. CDR3 length equals 12 residues. V was pared by 3 bases and J by 1 base, with 7 bases between. CDR3 protein: CSVDMGSYEQYF. The CDR3 DNA reads as TGCAGCGTTGACATGGGGTCCTACGAGCAGTACTTC.